Below, one TCR beta chain is given with its context. This receptor's antigen is unknown. Base-call qualities are not available, and no considerably larger clone is one nucleotide away. Using the deep immunoSEQ assay, TCR CDR3 regions were amplified from genomic DNA by multiplex PCR. Genomic DNA extracted from each cell subset was distributed evenly over all wells of several immunoSEQ 96-well plates, and each plate served as one replicate. For sorted subsets, approximately 0.2 ug of genomic DNA, equivalent to about 30,000 T cell genomes, went into each replicate PCR. The purified libraries were quantified using a Qubit 3.0 fluorometer, sized with a Bioanalyzer 2100, and then quantified again using the KAPA Library Quantification kit. Every immunoSEQ 96-well plate was sequenced on a separate single-read 150-cycle Illumina NextSeq 550 flow cell. The study's own analysis went as follows. Because only junctional sequences without quality scores were contained in the immunoSEQ output, filtering matching that applied to full-length reads could not be performed. To assign V/J genes and CDR3, sequences were annotated against IMGT germline references using PyIR, a Python wrapper for IgBLAST v1.9. Reads were filtered out if the reads had weak V/J assignments (E-value above 1e-6), no CDR3, stop codons, out-of-frame junctions, or ambiguous translated residues. A V3J clonotype was defined by an identical inferred V gene, J gene, and CDR3 amino acid sequence. Percentage overlap between repertoires was computed as shared unique clonotypes divided by the size of the smaller repertoire. RTK rarefaction, the Chao1 estimator, and Recon v2.1 estimates of unobserved clonotypes were used to assess repertoire richness. Generation probabilities were computed with OLGA for all TCRbeta clonotypes obtained by the gDNA method from a few donors. As stored in TCRdb, this immuneACCESS dataset retains in-frame rearrangements with V and J assigned. A fraction of the clones does not appear; measured against another copy, unresolved V genes explain less than half of the discrepancy, and the remainder lacks a known reason. V, J and clone size were drawn from that table, and D and trimming were deduced from the DNA. The sample table contains millions of clones; only one count was recorded for about 95% of them. The ten biggest clones cover around 1.1% of the sample.

These data belong to a study of shared clonotypes between healthy human individuals (dated by TCRdb to 2018 to 2020). For context, the study as a whole: The cohort included three men and a couple of women between 18 and 49 years of age. Blood TCR repertoires of about five healthy adults were deeply sequenced to estimate repertoire size and the extent of clonotype sharing between individuals. Per donor, three plates each were used for CD4 naive and CD4 memory, two for CD8 naive, and one for CD8 memory. Different laboratories and diverse techniques were used to prepare libraries and sequence TCR repertoires, to increase sequencing depth and limit assay-specific biases. Per donor, leukapheresis produced somewhere between about 0.9 and 10 billion PBMCs.

For the CD8 naive samples, CD45RO-negative cells were positively selected for CCR7, yielding a CD45RA+CCR7+ population from which TemRA cells were excluded. The donors were healthy, HIV-negative adults with no recently reported acute infections or vaccinations. All donors were Caucasian adults living in Nashville, Tennessee, USA. Blood was collected by leukapheresis, and PBMCs were isolated by Ficoll-Histopaque density gradient centrifugation and then cryopreserved in liquid nitrogen vapor phase. Purity and quantity of every magnetically sorted T cell population were checked by analytical flow cytometry. Genomic DNA was isolated from each sorted fraction and quantified by UV absorbance on a Nanodrop 2000c. Study-wide findings and limitations: Rarefaction of sorted-subset datasets indicated incomplete sequencing despite the large sequencing depth. Compared with non-shared clonotypes, clonotypes shared by all four sorted-subset donors had higher generation probabilities. Based on pairwise subsampling, the degree of clonotype sharing among donors was expected to be affected by sequencing depth. The small number of donors limited the genetic and exposure-history diversity represented. Approximately 5% of naive CD4, 3% to 4% of naive CD8, 2.3% of memory CD4, and approximately 0.4% of memory CD8 clonotypes were shared across a few donors. Only blood was sampled, and tissue TCR repertoires likely differ from those in blood. Larger estimated clonotype richness was generally found for naive subsets than for memory subsets.

V is trimmed back by 1 base and J by 0 bases, and the junction contains 9 bases that no gene match accounts for. The germline V gene yields SGHRS for CDR1 and YFSETQ for CDR2. Its CDR3 holds 19 amino acids, cysteine through phenylalanine. Left in the record is the CDR3 DNA by itself, 57 bases read in frame from the first base. The material sequenced was naive CD8+ T cells sorted from blood. The cell subset or site label for this specimen denotes: CD45RA+CCR7+. The receptor was isolated from a man between 18 and 35 years old in good health. The chain is assembled from TRBV5-1 and TRBJ2-7; 14 junctional bases match TRBD2. CDR3 sequence: CASSLRGLAGGLISYEQYF. The nucleotide sequence is given as TGCGCCAGCAGCTTGAGAGGACTAGCGGGAGGTCTGATCTCCTACGAGCAGTACTTC.